The sequence of this TCR beta chain was determined in a study of control samples from healthy donors and cancer patients. Germline assignment: CDR1 MNHNS and CDR2 SASEGT. V shed 6 bases and J 6 bases; nucleotides not matched to a gene: 8. The CDR3 contains 16 residues. Using immunoSEQ multiplex PCR, the repertoire was profiled, and TCRdb retains in-frame clones only, with some absent. Of some 120,000 clones in the sample, around 87% are singletons; the top ten hold around 3%. The genes are TRBV6-1 and TRBJ2-3, with 14 bases aligning to TRBD2. This sequence originates from a man between 60 and 75 years old in good health. The sample consisted of blood. CDR3 loop: CASSEWTSGGTDTQYF. The CDR3 DNA sequence: TGTGCCAGCAGCGAATGGACTAGCGGGGGGACGGATACGCAGTATTTT.